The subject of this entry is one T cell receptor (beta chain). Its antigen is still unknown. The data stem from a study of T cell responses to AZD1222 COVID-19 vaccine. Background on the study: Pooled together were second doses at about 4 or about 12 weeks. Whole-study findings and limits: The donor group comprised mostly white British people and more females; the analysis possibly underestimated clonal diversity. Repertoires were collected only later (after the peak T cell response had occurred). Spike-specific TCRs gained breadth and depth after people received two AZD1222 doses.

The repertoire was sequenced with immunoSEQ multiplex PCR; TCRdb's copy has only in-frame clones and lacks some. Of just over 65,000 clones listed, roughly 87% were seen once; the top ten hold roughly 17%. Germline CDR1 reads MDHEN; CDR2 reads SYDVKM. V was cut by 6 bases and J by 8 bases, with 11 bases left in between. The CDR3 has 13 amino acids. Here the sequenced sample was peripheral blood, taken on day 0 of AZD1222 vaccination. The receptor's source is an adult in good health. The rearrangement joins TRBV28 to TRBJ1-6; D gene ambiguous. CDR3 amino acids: CASREGTYSPLHF. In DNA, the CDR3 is TGTGCCAGCAGAGAGGGTACTTATTCACCCCTCCACTTT.